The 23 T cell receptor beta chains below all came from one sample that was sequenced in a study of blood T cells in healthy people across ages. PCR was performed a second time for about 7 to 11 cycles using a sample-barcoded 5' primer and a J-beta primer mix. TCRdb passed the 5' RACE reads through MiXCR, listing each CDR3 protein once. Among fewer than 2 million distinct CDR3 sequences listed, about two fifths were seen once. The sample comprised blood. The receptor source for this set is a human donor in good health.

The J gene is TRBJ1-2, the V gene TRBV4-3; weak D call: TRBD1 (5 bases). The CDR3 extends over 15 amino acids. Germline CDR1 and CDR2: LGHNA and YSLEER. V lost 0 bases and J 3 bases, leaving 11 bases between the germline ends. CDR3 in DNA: TGCGCCAGCAGCCAAGATTTGGGGACCCACTATGGCTACACCTTC. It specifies CASSQDLGTHYGYTF.

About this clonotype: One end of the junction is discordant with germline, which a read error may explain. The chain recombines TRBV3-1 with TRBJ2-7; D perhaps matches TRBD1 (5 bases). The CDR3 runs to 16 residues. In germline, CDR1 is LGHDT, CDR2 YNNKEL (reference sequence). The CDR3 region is CASSHYVGLISYGQYF. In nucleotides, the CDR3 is TGTGCCAGCAGCCATTACGTGGGGCTTATTTCCTACGGGCAGTACTTC.

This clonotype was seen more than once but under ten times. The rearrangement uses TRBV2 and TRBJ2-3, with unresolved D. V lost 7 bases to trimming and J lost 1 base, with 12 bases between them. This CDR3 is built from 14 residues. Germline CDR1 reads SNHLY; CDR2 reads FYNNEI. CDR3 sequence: CASKLRLGTDTQYF. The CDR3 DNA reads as TGTGCCAGCAAGTTAAGATTGGGCACAGATACGCAGTATTTT.

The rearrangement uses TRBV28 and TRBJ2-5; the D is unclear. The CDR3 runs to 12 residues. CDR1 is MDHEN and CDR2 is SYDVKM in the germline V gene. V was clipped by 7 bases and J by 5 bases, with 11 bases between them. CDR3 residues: CASTSPAETQYF. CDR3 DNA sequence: TGTGCCAGCACCAGCCCGGCCGAGACCCAGTACTTC.

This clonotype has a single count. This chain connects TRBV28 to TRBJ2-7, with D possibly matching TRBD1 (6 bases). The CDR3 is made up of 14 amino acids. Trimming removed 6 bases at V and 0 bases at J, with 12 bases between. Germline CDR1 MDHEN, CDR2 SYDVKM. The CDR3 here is CASSRQETSYEQYF. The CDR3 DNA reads TGTGCCAGCAGCCGACAGGAAACCTCCTACGAGCAGTACTTC.

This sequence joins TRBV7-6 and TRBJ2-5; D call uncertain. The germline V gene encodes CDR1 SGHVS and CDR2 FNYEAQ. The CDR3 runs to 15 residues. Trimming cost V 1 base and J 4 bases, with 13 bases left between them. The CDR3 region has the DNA TGTGCCAGCAGCTTAGATAGGAGCAGAAGAGAGACCCAGTACTTC. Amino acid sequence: CASSLDRSRRETQYF.

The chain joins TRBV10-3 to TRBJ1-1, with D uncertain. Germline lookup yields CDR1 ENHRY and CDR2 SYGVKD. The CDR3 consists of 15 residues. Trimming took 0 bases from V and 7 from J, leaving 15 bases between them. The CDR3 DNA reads TGTGCCATCAGTGAGTCGATCGGAAGGCGTAGTGAAGCTTTCTTT. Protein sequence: CAISESIGRRSEAFF.

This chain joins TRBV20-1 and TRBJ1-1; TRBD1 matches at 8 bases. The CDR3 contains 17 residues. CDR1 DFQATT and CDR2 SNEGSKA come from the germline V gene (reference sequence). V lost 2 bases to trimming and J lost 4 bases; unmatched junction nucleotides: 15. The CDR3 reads CSARRAGTGYGSTEAFF. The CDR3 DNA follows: TGCAGTGCTAGAAGGGCCGGGACAGGTTATGGGTCCACTGAAGCTTTCTTT.

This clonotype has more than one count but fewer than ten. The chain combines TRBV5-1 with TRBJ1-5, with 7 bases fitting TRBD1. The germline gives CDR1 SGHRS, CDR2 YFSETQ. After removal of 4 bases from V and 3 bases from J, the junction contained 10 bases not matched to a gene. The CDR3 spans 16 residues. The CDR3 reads CASSLYPGQPNQPQHF. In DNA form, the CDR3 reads TGCGCCAGCAGCCTTTACCCGGGACAGCCCAATCAGCCCCAGCATTTT.

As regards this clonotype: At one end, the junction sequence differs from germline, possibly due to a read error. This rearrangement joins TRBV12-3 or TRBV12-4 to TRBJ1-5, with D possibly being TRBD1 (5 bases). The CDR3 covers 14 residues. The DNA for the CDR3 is TGTGCCAGCAGTTTATCAGGGCGCAATCGGCCCCAGCATTTT. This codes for CASSLSGRNRPQHF.

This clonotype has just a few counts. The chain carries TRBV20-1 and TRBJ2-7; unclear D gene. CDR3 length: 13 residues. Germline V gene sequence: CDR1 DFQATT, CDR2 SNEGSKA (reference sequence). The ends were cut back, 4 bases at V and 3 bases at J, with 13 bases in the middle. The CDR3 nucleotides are TGCAGTGCTATTATACCCAGACTCTACGAGCAGTACTTC. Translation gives CSAIIPRLYEQYF.

The CDR3 DNA reads TGCAGTGCTAGAGAGGAGGGCAGGGCTTTTAGCTCCTACAATGAGCAGTTCTTC. Amino acids: CSAREEGRAFSSYNEQFF. This sequence joins TRBV20-1 and TRBJ2-1; a possible D gene is TRBD2 (6 bases). From germline, CDR1 is DFQATT and CDR2 SNEGSKA (reference sequence). The CDR3 has 18 amino acids. Deletions cut 0 bases from V and 0 bases from J, with 18 bases between.

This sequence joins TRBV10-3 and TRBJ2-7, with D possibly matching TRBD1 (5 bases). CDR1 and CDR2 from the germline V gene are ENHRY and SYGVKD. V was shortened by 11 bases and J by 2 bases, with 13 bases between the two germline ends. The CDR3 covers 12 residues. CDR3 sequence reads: CARGRGPYEQYF. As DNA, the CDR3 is TGTGCCCGAGGAAGGGGCCCCTACGAGCAGTACTTC.

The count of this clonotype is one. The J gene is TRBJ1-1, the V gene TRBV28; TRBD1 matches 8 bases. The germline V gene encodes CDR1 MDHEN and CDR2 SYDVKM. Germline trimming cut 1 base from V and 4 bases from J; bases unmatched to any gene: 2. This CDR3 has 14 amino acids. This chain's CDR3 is CASSLYRGSTEAFF. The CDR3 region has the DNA TGTGCCAGCAGTTTATACAGGGGGAGCACTGAAGCTTTCTTT.

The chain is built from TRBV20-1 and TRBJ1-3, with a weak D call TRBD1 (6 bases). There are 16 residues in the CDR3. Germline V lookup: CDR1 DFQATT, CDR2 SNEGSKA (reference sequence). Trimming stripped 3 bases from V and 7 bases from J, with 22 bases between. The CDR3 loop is CSASPLGRLRGNTIYF. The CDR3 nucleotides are TGCAGTGCTAGCCCCTTGGGACGGCTGAGGGGGAACACCATATATTTT.

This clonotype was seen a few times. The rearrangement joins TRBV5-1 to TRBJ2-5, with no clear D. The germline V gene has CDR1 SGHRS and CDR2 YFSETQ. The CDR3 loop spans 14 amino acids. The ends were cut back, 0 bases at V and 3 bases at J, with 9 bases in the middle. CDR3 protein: CASSLAWPEETQYF. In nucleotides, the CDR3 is TGCGCCAGCAGCTTGGCGTGGCCAGAAGAGACCCAGTACTTC.

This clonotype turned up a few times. The CDR3 sequence: CASSGEGGLGQPQHF. The CDR3 nucleotides read TGTGCCAGCAGTGGGGAGGGGGGTTTAGGACAGCCCCAGCATTTT. This chain connects TRBV25-1 to TRBJ1-5, with TRBD1 as a possible D gene (6 bases). The CDR3 has 15 residues. Trimming stripped 4 bases from V and 7 bases from J, with 17 bases between. Germline assignment: CDR1 MGHDK and CDR2 SYGVNS.

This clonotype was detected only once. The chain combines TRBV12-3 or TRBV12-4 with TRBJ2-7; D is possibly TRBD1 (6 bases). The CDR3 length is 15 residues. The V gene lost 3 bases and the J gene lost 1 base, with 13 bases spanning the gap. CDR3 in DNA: TGTGCCAGCAGTTTTGGACAGAGGGAATCCTACGAGCAGTACTTC. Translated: CASSFGQRESYEQYF.

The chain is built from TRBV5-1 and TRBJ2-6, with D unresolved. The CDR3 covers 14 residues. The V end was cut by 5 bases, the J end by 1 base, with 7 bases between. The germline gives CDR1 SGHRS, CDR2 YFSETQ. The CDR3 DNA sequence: TGCGCCAGCAGGGATGCTTCTGGGGCCAACGTCCTGACTTTC. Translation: CASRDASGANVLTF.

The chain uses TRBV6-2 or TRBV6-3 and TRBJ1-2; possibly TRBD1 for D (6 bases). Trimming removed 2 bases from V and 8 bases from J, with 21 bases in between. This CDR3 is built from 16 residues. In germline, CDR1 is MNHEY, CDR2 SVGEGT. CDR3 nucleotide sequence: TGTGCCAGCAGTTACAACCCCCCGGGGGCGCGCGGGGGCTACACCTTC. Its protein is CASSYNPPGARGGYTF.

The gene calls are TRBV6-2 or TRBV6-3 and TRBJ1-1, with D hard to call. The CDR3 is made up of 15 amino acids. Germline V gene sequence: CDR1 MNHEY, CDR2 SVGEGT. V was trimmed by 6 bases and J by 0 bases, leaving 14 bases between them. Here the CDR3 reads CASRPPLNLNTEAFF. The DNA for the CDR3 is TGTGCCAGCAGACCCCCGCTCAATCTGAACACTGAAGCTTTCTTT.

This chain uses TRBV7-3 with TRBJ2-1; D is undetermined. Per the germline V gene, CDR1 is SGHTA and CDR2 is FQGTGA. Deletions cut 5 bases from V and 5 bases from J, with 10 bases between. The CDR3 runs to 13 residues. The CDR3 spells CASSPARDNEQFF. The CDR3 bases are TGTGCCAGCAGCCCCGCTAGGGACAATGAGCAGTTCTTC.

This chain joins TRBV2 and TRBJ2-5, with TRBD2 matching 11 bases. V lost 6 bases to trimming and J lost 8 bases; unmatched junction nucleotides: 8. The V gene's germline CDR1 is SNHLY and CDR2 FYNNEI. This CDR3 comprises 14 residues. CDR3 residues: CASSGLAGGGTQYF. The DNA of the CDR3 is TGTGCCAGCAGCGGACTAGCGGGCGGAGGAACCCAGTACTTC.